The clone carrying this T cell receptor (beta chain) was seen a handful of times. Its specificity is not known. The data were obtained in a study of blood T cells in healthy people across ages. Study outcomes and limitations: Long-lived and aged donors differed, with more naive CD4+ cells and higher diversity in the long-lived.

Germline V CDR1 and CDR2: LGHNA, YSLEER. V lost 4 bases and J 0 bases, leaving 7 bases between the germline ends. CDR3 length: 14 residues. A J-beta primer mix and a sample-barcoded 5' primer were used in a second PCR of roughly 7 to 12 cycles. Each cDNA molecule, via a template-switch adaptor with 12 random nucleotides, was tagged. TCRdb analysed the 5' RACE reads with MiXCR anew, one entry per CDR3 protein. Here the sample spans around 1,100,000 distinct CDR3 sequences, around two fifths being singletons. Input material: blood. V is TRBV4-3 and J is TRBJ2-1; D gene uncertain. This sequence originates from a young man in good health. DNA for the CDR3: TGCGCCAGCAGCCGGCGGAACTCCTACAATGAGCAGTTCTTC. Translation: CASSRRNSYNEQFF.